What follows are 18 T cell receptor beta chains derived from one specimen sequenced in a study of shared clonotypes between healthy human individuals. Naive CD8 cells lacked CD45RO and underwent positive selection for CCR7, leaving out terminally differentiated effector memory CD45RA+ cells. Using immunoSEQ multiplex PCR, the repertoire was profiled, and TCRdb retains in-frame clones only, with some absent. The data contain about 2.1 million clones, around 93% of them singletons. The source material was naive CD8+ T cells from PBMCs. Receptors were obtained from a man aged 18 to 30 in good health. Some clones in this sample may be carry-over from other donors' samples.

As DNA, the CDR3 is TGTGCCAGCAGCTACGCCGCCAATGAGCAGTTCTTC. Its translation: CASSYAANEQFF. The rearrangement uses TRBV11-1 and TRBJ2-1; no firm D call. Germline CDR1 SGHAT, CDR2 FQDESV (reference sequence). Trimming left V 4 bases short and J 6 bases short, with 7 bases between. The CDR3 totals 12 residues. Variable domain in full (rest from reference TRBV11-1 and TRBJ2-1): EAEVAQSPRYKITEKSQAVAFWCDPISGHATLYWYRQILGQGPELLVQFQDESVVDDSQLPKDRFSAERLKGVDSTLKIQPAELGDSAMYLCASSYAANEQFFGPGTRLTVL.

V usage is TRBV9 and J usage is TRBJ2-7; 9 bases agree with TRBD1. The CDR3 length is 14 residues. V lost 0 bases and J lost 6; bases outside the gene matches: 4. CDR1 and CDR2 from the germline V gene are SGDLS and YYNGEE. The CDR3 sequence is CASSVGDRVVEQYF. The CDR3 DNA reads TGTGCCAGCAGCGTAGGGGACAGGGTAGTCGAGCAGTACTTC.

The chain has TRBV9 and TRBJ2-2; no clear D. V lost 4 bases and J 8 bases, leaving 12 bases between the germline ends. CDR3 size: 13 residues. The germline gives CDR1 SGDLS, CDR2 YYNGEE. CDR3 DNA sequence: TGTGCCAGCAGCCCTGAGAGAGTGGGGGAGCTGTTTTTT. This encodes CASSPERVGELFF.

The chain has TRBV10-2 and TRBJ2-7, with 8 nucleotides matching TRBD2. Looked up from germline, CDR1 is WSHSY and CDR2 is SAAADI. V shed 0 bases, J shed 3 bases, and the junction held 4 bases outside the gene matches. CDR3 size: 15 residues. CDR3 DNA: TGCGCCAGCAGTGAGTCCCAGCGGGAGAGCTACGAGCAGTACTTC. Translation: CASSESQRESYEQYF.

The chain links TRBV27 to TRBJ1-5; D gene ambiguous. V was cut by 5 bases and J by 2 bases, with 10 bases left in between. Germline CDR1 reads MNHEY; CDR2 reads SMNVEV (reference sequence). The CDR3 covers 14 residues. CDR3 DNA sequence: TGTGCCAGCAGTACTCTTCAGGGCAATCAGCCCCAGCATTTT. The encoded protein is CASSTLQGNQPQHF.

The genes are TRBV7-2 and TRBJ2-7; 7 bases are shared with TRBD1. CDR3 length equals 15 residues. The ends lost 3 bases at V and 2 bases at J; junction bases unmatched: 7. Germline V gives CDR1 SGHTA, CDR2 FQGNSA. CDR3 DNA: TGTGCCAGCAGCTTTCCCGGGACAGCTACCTACGAGCAGTACTTC. It is translated as CASSFPGTATYEQYF.

V and J are TRBV11-2 and TRBJ2-3; D gene uncertain. Trimming removed 1 base at V and 2 bases at J, with 7 bases between. Germline V gives CDR1 SGHAT, CDR2 FQNNGV. This CDR3 comprises 14 residues. DNA for the CDR3: TGTGCCAGCAGCTTAGTGGGCTTCACAGATACGCAGTATTTT. Translation gives CASSLVGFTDTQYF.

The chain carries TRBV27 and TRBJ2-7, with 7 bases lining up with TRBD1. The CDR3 is 14 residues long. J was trimmed by 4 bases and V by 6 bases; bases with no gene match: 9. CDR1 MNHEY and CDR2 SMNVEV come from the germline V gene (reference sequence). The CDR3 nucleotides are TGTGCCAGCAGCCCCAGGGACAGACATTACGAGCAGTACTTC. Its translation is CASSPRDRHYEQYF.

The rearrangement links TRBV19 to TRBJ2-7; 9 nucleotides agree with TRBD1. The CDR3 length is 13 residues. CDR1 LNHDA and CDR2 SQIVND come from the germline V gene (reference sequence). V lost 5 bases to trimming and J lost 7 bases; unmatched junction nucleotides: 6. CDR3 loop: CASSYGTGSEQYF. The CDR3 nucleotides are TGTGCCAGTAGTTACGGGACAGGGAGTGAGCAGTACTTC. Full variable domain (rest looked up from reference TRBV19 and TRBJ2-7): DGGITQSPKYLFRKEGQNVTLSCEQNLNHDAMYWYRQDPGQGLRLIYYSQIVNDFQKGDIAEGYSVSREKKESFPLTVTSAQKNPTAFYLCASSYGTGSEQYFGPGTRLTVT.

This chain joins TRBV5-1 and TRBJ1-4; 7 bases match TRBD1. V was clipped by 0 bases and J by 8 bases; unmatched bases: 10. Germline V lookup: CDR1 SGHRS, CDR2 YFSETQ. CDR3 length: 16 amino acids. The CDR3 region has the DNA TGCGCCAGCAGCTTGGAAGTAGCGGACAGGACGGAAAAACTGTTTTTT. Protein sequence: CASSLEVADRTEKLFF.

As to this clone: The same CDR3 arises from other DNA sequences in this sample as well. The chain joins TRBV9 to TRBJ1-1, with D unclear. The CDR3 extends over 15 amino acids. V was trimmed by 0 bases and J by 0 bases, leaving 9 bases between them. The germline V gene has CDR1 SGDLS and CDR2 YYNGEE. The CDR3: CASSVDAGLNTEAFF. Written as DNA, the CDR3 is TGTGCCAGCAGCGTAGATGCGGGGTTGAACACTGAAGCTTTCTTT.

The J gene is TRBJ2-1, the V gene TRBV7-9, with D perhaps TRBD2 (5 bases). Trimming left V 4 bases short and J 7 bases short, with 8 bases between. CDR3 length: 12 amino acids. Germline lookup yields CDR1 SEHNR and CDR2 FQNEAQ (reference sequence). In DNA form, the CDR3 reads TGTGCCAGCAGCTATGGGGAGAATGAGCAGTTCTTC. Its protein is CASSYGENEQFF.

This chain connects TRBV28 to TRBJ2-3; D ambiguous. The CDR3 is 14 amino acids. Germline V lookup: CDR1 MDHEN, CDR2 SYDVKM. Trimming took 6 bases from V and 0 from J, leaving 10 bases between them. CDR3 region: CASRQARSTDTQYF. The CDR3 DNA reads TGTGCCAGCAGGCAGGCTAGGAGCACAGATACGCAGTATTTT.

V usage is TRBV9 and J usage is TRBJ2-7; 8 nucleotides match TRBD1. CDR3 length: 18 amino acids. Looked up from germline, CDR1 is SGDLS and CDR2 is YYNGEE. V trimming: 0 bases; J trimming: 2 bases; junction bases outside the gene matches: 13. The CDR3 sequence: CASSVGSSRGRLTYEQYF. The CDR3 bases are TGTGCCAGCAGCGTAGGGTCCTCCAGGGGGCGATTAACCTACGAGCAGTACTTC.

The V and J genes are TRBV28 and TRBJ1-4, with no clear D. The V end was cut by 6 bases, the J end by 4 bases, with 12 bases between. The CDR3 has 14 residues. In germline, CDR1 is MDHEN, CDR2 SYDVKM. The CDR3 reads CASSPASFNEKLFF. The CDR3 DNA reads as TGTGCCAGCAGCCCGGCGTCTTTTAATGAAAAACTGTTTTTT.

The rearrangement links TRBV19 to TRBJ2-6, with D perhaps matching TRBD1 (5 bases). V lost 5 bases and J lost 1, with 12 bases in between. The germline V gene has CDR1 LNHDA and CDR2 SQIVND (reference sequence). The CDR3 is 16 residues long. CDR3 region: CASSSPGWSGANVLTF. CDR3 in DNA: TGTGCCAGTAGTTCCCCAGGGTGGTCTGGGGCCAACGTCCTGACTTTC.

V and J are TRBV27 and TRBJ1-2; possible D gene TRBD1, 6 bases. CDR1 MNHEY and CDR2 SMNVEV come from the germline V gene (reference sequence). Trimming stripped 2 bases from V and 7 bases from J, with 17 bases between. There are 15 residues in the CDR3. CDR3 in amino acids: CASSLQPSGASGYTF. The CDR3 bases are TGTGCCAGCAGTTTACAACCCTCAGGGGCATCTGGCTACACCTTC.

The chain employs TRBV5-8 and TRBJ2-7; a weak D match, TRBD2 (7 bases). The ends were cut back, 0 bases at V and 3 bases at J, with 10 bases in the middle. The CDR3 contains 14 residues. Germline V lookup: CDR1 SGHTS, CDR2 YDEGEE. The chain's CDR3 is CASSLGGGRYEQYF. In DNA, the CDR3 is TGTGCCAGCAGCTTGGGGGGGGGCCGCTACGAGCAGTACTTC.